This T cell receptor (beta chain) was sequenced for a study of T-cell memory formation after mild COVID-19. Looking at the study overall: The TCR clusters were mostly specific to one donor.

Sample barcodes and UMIs were carried by the TCR alpha and TCR beta cDNA libraries that 5'RACE generated with constant-segment primers. Via MiXCR, TCRdb re-called the 5' RACE reads, giving one row per CDR3 protein. The sample records nearly 40,000 distinct CDR3 sequences, approximately 6.5% being singletons. The CDR3 loop spans 14 amino acids. V gave up 9 bases and J gave up 6 bases, with 17 bases separating them. Germline V gene sequence: CDR1 KGHDR, CDR2 SFDVKD. The receptor comes from an adult who had mild COVID-19 (a few samples of this study predate the infection). Cell type and time point are not known. The specimen was PBMCs or a T cell subset sorted from them (not recorded which). The chain links TRBV24-1 to TRBJ2-1, with D perhaps TRBD1 (5 bases). The CDR3 coding sequence is TGTGCCACCCATACAGGCAGGGCCGGCAATGAGCAGTTCTTC. It specifies CATHTGRAGNEQFF.